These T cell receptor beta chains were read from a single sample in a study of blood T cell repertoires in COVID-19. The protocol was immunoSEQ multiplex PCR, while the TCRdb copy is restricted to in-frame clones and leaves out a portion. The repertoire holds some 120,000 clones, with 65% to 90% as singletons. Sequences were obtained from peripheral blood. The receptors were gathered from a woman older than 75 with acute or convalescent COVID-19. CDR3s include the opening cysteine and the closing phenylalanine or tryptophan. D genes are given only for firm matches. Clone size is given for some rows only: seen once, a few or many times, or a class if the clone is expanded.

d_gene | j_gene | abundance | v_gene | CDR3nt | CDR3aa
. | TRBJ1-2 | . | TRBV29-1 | TGCAGCGTTGAAGATCGGGACTTGACGAAAGGCTACACCTTC | CSVEDRDLTKGYTF
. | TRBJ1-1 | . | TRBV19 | TGTGCCAGTAGTATAGACTCCAGGAACACTGAAGCTTTCTTT | CASSIDSRNTEAFF
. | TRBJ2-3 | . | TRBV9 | TGTGCCAGCAGCGTAGGGAGGGCGCAGGCAGATACGCAGTATTTT | CASSVGRAQADTQYF
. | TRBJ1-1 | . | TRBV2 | TGTGCCAGCAGATCCGACTACACTGAAGCTTTCTTT | CASRSDYTEAFF
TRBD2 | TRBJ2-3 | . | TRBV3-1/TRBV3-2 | TGTGCCAGCAGCCAAGGGGACTACCAACTCACAGATACGCAGTATTTT | CASSQGDYQLTDTQYF
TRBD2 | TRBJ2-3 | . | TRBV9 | TGTGCCAGCGGATTAGCGGGGGCAAGCACAGATACGCAGTATTTT | CASGLAGASTDTQYF
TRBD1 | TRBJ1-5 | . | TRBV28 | TGTGCCAGCAGTCAGACAGGGCGCGGTTTGGACCCCCAGCATTTT | CASSQTGRGLDPQHF
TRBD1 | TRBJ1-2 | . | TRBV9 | TGTGCCAGCAGCGGAGACAGGGGGCGTTATGGCTACACCTTC | CASSGDRGRYGYTF
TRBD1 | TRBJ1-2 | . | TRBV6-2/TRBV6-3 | TGTGCCAGCAGTTTTGACCCAGGGGGCGCGGACTATGGCTACACCTTC | CASSFDPGGADYGYTF
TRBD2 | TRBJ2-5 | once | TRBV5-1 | TGCGCCAGCAGCCCGGGACTAGAGGAGACCCAGTACTTC | CASSPGLEETQYF
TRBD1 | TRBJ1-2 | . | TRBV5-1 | TGCGCCAGCAGCTTAAGTGCCCGGGACAGGTATGACTATGGCTACACCTTC | CASSLSARDRYDYGYTF
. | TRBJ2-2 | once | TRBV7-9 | TGTGCCAGCAGTTCCGACAGGATCGGTGCCGGGGAGCTGTTTTTT | CASSSDRIGAGELFF
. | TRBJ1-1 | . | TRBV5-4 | TGTGCCAGCAGAAACAGACAGCCTATGAACACTGAAGCTTTCTTT | CASRNRQPMNTEAFF
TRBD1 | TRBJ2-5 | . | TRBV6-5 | TGTGCCAGCACTAGACAGGGTCGAGAGACCCAGTACTTC | CASTRQGRETQYF
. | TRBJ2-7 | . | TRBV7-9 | TGTGCCAGCAGCTTATCAATCTTAGGGGGCTACGAGCAGTACTTC | CASSLSILGGYEQYF
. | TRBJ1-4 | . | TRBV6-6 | TGTGCCAGCAGTTCAGGGGCTACTGAAAAACTGTTTTTT | CASSSGATEKLFF
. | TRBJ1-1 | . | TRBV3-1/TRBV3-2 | TGTGCCAGCAGCCAAGCCTTAAGTTTAGTCTTATCCGAAGCTTTCTTT | CASSQALSLVLSEAFF
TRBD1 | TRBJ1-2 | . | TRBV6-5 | TGTGCCAGCAGTTACTCGAACAGGGGGCTCGGTGGCTACACCTTC | CASSYSNRGLGGYTF
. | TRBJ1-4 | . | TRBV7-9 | TGTGCCAGCAGCGACAAAATACGATTTCCAGGGGAACTGTTTTTT | CASSDKIRFPGELFF
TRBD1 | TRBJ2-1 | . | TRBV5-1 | TGCGCCAGCAGCTCCGGGACAGGAAGCAATGAGCAGTTCTTC | CASSSGTGSNEQFF
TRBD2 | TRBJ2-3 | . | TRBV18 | TGTGCCAGCTCACCCAGAGCGGGGGGGTCCGGCACAGATACGCAGTATTTT | CASSPRAGGSGTDTQYF
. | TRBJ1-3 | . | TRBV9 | TGTGCCAGCAGCGTAACAGACATTGGAAACACCATATATTTT | CASSVTDIGNTIYF
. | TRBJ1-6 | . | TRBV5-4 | TGTGCCAGCAGCTTGGATCCAGCGGGTAATTCACCCCTCCACTTT | CASSLDPAGNSPLHF
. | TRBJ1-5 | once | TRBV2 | TGTGCCAGCAGTGAACGCGAAAATCAGCCCCAGCATTTT | CASSERENQPQHF
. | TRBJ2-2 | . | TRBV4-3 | TGCGCCAGCAGCCAAGACAGGGCCACCGGGGAGCTGTTTTTT | CASSQDRATGELFF
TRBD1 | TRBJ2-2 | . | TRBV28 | TGTGCCAGCAGTTTTAGGGAGACAGGGGTAACCGGGGAGCTGTTTTTT | CASSFRETGVTGELFF
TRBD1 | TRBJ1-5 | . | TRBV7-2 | TGTGCCAGCAGCTTCGACAGGGGATCTCGGCCCCAGCATTTT | CASSFDRGSRPQHF
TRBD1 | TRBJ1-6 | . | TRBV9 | TGTGCCAGCAGTGGGAGCGGGACAGGGACCTCACCCCTCCACTTT | CASSGSGTGTSPLHF
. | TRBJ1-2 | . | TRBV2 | TGTGCCAGCAGTGGACAGTTGCCTATGTATGGCTACACCTTC | CASSGQLPMYGYTF
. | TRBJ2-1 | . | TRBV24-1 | TGTGCCACCAAGGGGGAAAGCAATGAGCAGTTCTTC | CATKGESNEQFF
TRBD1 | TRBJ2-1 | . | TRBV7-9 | TGTGCCAGCAGCTCGTACCACTTCTCGGAGACAGGGATCTACAATGAGCAGTTCTTC | CASSSYHFSETGIYNEQFF
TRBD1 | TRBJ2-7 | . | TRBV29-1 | TGCAGCGTTGAAACTCGCGAGATTGGGACAGCGAACACCTACGAGCAGTACTTC | CSVETREIGTANTYEQYF